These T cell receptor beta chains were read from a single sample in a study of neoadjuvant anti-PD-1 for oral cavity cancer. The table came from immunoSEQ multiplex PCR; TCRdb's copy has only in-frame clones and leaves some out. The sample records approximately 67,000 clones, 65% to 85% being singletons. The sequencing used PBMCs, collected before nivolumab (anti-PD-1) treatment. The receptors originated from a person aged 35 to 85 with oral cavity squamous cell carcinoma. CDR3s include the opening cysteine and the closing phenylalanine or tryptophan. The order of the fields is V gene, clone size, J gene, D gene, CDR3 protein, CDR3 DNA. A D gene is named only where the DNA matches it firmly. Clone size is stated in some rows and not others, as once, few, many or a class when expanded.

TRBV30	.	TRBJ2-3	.	CAWSVGTDTQYF	TGTGCCTGGAGTGTAGGAACAGATACGCAGTATTTT
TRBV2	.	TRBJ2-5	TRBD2	CASSDRGLAGETQYF	TGTGCCAGCAGTGACCGAGGACTAGCCGGGGAGACCCAGTACTTC
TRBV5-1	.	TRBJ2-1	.	CASKRGASHEQFF	TGCGCCAGCAAACGGGGGGCCTCGCATGAGCAGTTCTTC
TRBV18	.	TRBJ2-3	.	CASSRRQGSSTDTQYF	TGTGCCAGCTCACGCCGACAAGGGTCGAGCACAGATACGCAGTATTTT
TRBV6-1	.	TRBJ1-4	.	CASSPPQGNEKLFF	TGTGCCAGCAGTCCTCCACAGGGTAATGAAAAACTGTTTTTT
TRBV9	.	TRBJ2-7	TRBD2	CASSVAAGGPYEQYF	TGTGCCAGCAGCGTAGCAGCGGGAGGGCCCTACGAGCAGTACTTC
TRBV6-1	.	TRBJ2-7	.	CASSDSGQPYEQYF	TGTGCCAGCAGTGACAGTGGACAGCCCTACGAGCAGTACTTC
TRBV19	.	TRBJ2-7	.	CASSIGRRSYEQYF	TGTGCCAGTAGTATCGGCAGGCGCTCCTACGAGCAGTACTTC
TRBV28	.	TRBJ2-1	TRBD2	CASSSTSGRASEQFF	TGTGCCAGCAGTTCGACTAGCGGGAGGGCCTCTGAGCAGTTCTTC
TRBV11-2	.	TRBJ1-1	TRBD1	CASSWGQATNTEAFF	TGTGCCAGCAGCTGGGGACAGGCGACGAACACTGAAGCTTTCTTT
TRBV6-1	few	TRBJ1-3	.	CASSEYRSSGNTIYF	TGTGCCAGCAGTGAATATAGGAGCTCTGGAAACACCATATATTTT
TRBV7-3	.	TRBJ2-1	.	CASSSHERNEQFF	TGTGCCAGCAGCTCGCACGAACGGAATGAGCAGTTCTTC
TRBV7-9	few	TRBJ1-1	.	CASSLPALGAEAFF	TGTGCCAGCAGCTTGCCGGCCTTGGGCGCTGAAGCTTTCTTT
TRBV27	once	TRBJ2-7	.	CASSFVARDEQYF	TGTGCCAGCAGTTTTGTGGCCCGGGACGAGCAGTACTTC
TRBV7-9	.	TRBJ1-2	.	CASSLGQVYGYTF	TGTGCCAGCAGCTTAGGGCAGGTCTATGGCTACACCTTC
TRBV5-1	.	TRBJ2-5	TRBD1	CASSLAGQGETQYF	TGCGCCAGCAGCTTGGCCGGACAGGGGGAGACCCAGTACTTC
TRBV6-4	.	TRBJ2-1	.	CASSEYPGGKYNEQFF	TGTGCCAGCAGTGAATACCCAGGGGGGAAGTACAATGAGCAGTTCTTC
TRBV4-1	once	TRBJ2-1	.	CASSQDRIARNEQFF	TGCGCCAGCAGCCAAGATCGCATAGCAAGGAATGAGCAGTTCTTC
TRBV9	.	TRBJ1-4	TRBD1	CASSVGTGGEKLFF	TGTGCCAGCAGCGTAGGTACAGGGGGTGAAAAACTGTTTTTT
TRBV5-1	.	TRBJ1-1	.	CASSLQGTNTEAFF	TGCGCCAGCAGCCTTCAGGGGACGAACACTGAAGCTTTCTTT
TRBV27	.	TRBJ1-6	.	CASSFRGQGPLHF	TGTGCCAGCAGTTTCAGGGGCCAAGGACCCCTCCACTTT
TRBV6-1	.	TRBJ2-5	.	CASSEALPGRGYQETQYF	TGTGCCAGCAGTGAAGCGCTTCCAGGACGGGGGTACCAAGAGACCCAGTACTTC
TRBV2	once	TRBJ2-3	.	CASSVSTDTQYF	TGTGCCAGCAGTGTGAGCACAGATACGCAGTATTTT
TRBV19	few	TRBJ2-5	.	CASRKRAGETQYF	TGTGCCAGTAGAAAGAGGGCCGGAGAGACCCAGTACTTC
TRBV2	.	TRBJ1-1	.	CASRKDSLGRMNTEAFF	TGTGCCAGCAGGAAGGACTCTCTGGGACGGATGAACACTGAAGCTTTCTTT
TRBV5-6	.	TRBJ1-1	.	CASSLGGNTEAFF	TGTGCCAGCAGCTTGGGCGGGAACACTGAAGCTTTCTTT
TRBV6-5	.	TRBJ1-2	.	CASSSPPGDYGYTF	TGTGCCAGCAGTTCCCCGCCGGGCGACTATGGCTACACCTTC
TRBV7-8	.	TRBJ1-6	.	CASSPDGPLHF	TGTGCCAGCAGCCCAGACGGACCCCTCCACTTT
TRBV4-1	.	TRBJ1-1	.	CASSQDELYTEAFF	TGCGCCAGCAGCCAAGATGAGCTATACACTGAAGCTTTCTTT
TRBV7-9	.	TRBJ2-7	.	CASNGNRDYEQYF	TGTGCCAGCAACGGCAACAGAGACTACGAGCAGTACTTC
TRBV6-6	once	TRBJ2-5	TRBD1	CASSRDRGQGETQYF	TGTGCCAGCAGTCGGGACAGGGGGCAGGGAGAGACCCAGTACTTC
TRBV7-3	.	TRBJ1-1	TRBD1	CASRRQGDTEAFF	TGTGCCAGCCGCAGACAGGGTGACACTGAAGCTTTCTTT
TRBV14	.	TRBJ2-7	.	CASSHRAQPGLYF	TGTGCCAGCAGCCACAGGGCCCAGCCGGGTCTGTACTTC
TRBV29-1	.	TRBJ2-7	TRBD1	CSVSGQGGYYEQYF	TGCAGCGTTTCAGGACAGGGGGGGTACTACGAGCAGTACTTC
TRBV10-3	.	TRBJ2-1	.	CAISLQGGDRAYNEQFF	TGTGCCATCAGCCTTCAAGGCGGGGACAGAGCCTACAATGAGCAGTTCTTC
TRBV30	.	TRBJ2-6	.	CAWMAVWGRGAGANVLTF	TGTGCCTGGATGGCGGTTTGGGGGCGTGGAGCTGGGGCCAACGTCCTGACTTTC
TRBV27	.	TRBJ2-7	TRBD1	CASSLLTGTGEQYF	TGTGCCAGCAGTCTCCTGACAGGGACGGGGGAGCAGTACTTC
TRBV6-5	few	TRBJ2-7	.	CASSVQGINEQYF	TGTGCCAGCAGCGTGCAGGGGATCAACGAGCAGTACTTC
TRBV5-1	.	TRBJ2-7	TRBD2	CASSRTSGVGYEQYF	TGCGCCAGCAGCAGGACTAGCGGGGTAGGTTACGAGCAGTACTTC
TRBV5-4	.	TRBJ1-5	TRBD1	CASSSGTENQPQHF	TGTGCCAGCAGCAGTGGGACAGAGAATCAGCCCCAGCATTTT